Listed here are 14 T cell receptor beta chains from one sample, sequenced in a study of T cells after yellow fever vaccination. A single record per CDR3 protein comes from TCRdb applying MiXCR to the 5' RACE reads. The sample consists of around 320,000 distinct CDR3 sequences, around 4.5% of them appearing once. The sequences come from PBMCs, collected 15 days after the yellow fever booster vaccination. These receptors all stem from a man in his late teens or twenties who received the YFV17D yellow fever vaccine.

This clonotype was recorded at least ten times. V and J are TRBV7-2 and TRBJ2-3; a weak D match, TRBD1 (5 bases). CDR3 length: 12 amino acids. The V end lost 4 bases, the J end lost 10 bases, and 12 bases lay between the germline ends. CDR1 is SGHTA, CDR2 FQGNSA, per germline. The DNA of the CDR3 is TGTGCCAGCAGCTCTTACCTAGGGGCGCAGTATTTT. This gives the protein CASSSYLGAQYF.

This clonotype was recorded a few times. The gene calls are TRBV11-2 and TRBJ2-7; 7 bases agree with TRBD1. From germline, CDR1 is SGHAT and CDR2 FQNNGV. The CDR3 runs 16 residues. J was trimmed by 0 bases and V by 5 bases; bases with no gene match: 10. CDR3 sequence reads: CASSPMGQILSYEQYF. The CDR3 nucleotides read TGTGCCAGCAGCCCCATGGGACAGATCCTCTCCTACGAGCAGTACTTC.

The rearrangement uses TRBV5-1 and TRBJ2-2; maybe TRBD2 (6 bases). Looked up from germline, CDR1 is SGHRS and CDR2 is YFSETQ. The V and J ends lost 5 bases and 2 bases respectively, with 13 bases between them. The CDR3 has 15 amino acids. In nucleotides, the CDR3 is TGCGCCAGCAGACTGCGGCGGGACAACACCGGGGAGCTGTTTTTT. Translation gives CASRLRRDNTGELFF.

This clonotype was recorded at least ten times. The chain joins TRBV7-8 to TRBJ2-1; TRBD1 or TRBD2 may be the D gene (5 bases each). The V gene's germline CDR1 is SGHVS and CDR2 FQNEAQ. This CDR3 contains 16 residues. V was clipped by 1 base and J by 9 bases, with 19 bases between them. In DNA, the CDR3 is TGTGCCAGCAGCTTAGGCTTGGGGGAATACCGGGGTGAGCAGTTCTTC. It yields the protein CASSLGLGEYRGEQFF.

This clonotype has ten or more counts. CDR3 DNA: TGTGCCAGCAGTTACTCGAGGGCATTAGGGCAGAACACTGAAGCTTTCTTT. Translated: CASSYSRALGQNTEAFF. V and J are TRBV6-5 and TRBJ1-1; D is unresolved. The CDR3 has 17 residues. V was cut by 0 bases and J by 1 base, with 15 bases left in between. Germline assignment: CDR1 MNHEY and CDR2 SVGAGI.

The chain uses TRBV9 and TRBJ2-1, with D tentatively TRBD1 (6 bases). Trimming took 4 bases from V and 0 from J, leaving 23 bases between them. This CDR3 contains 19 residues. CDR1 is SGDLS, CDR2 YYNGEE, per germline. In DNA form, the CDR3 reads TGTGCCAGCAGCACAGGGACCTCGGGGTGGGGTAGCTCCTACAATGAGCAGTTCTTC. Amino acids: CASSTGTSGWGSSYNEQFF. Together with reference TRBV9 and TRBJ2-1, the CDR3 gives the full variable domain: DSGVTQTPKHLITATGQRVTLRCSPRSGDLSVYWYQQSLDQGLQFLIQYYNGEERAKGNILERFSAQQFPDLHSELNLSSLELGDSALYFCASSTGTSGWGSSYNEQFFGPGTRLTVL.

This clonotype came up many times. This chain uses TRBV4-1 with TRBJ1-5; D possibly corresponds to TRBD1 (5 bases). From germline, CDR1 is MGHRA and CDR2 YSYEKL. This CDR3 is built from 15 residues. The V gene lost 2 bases and the J gene lost 0 bases, with 8 bases spanning the gap. The CDR3 DNA reads as TGCGCCAGCAGCCAAATAGGGGATAGCAATCAGCCCCAGCATTTT. Protein: CASSQIGDSNQPQHF.

This clonotype was seen repeatedly, ten times or more. V and J are TRBV5-6 and TRBJ1-2; a weak D match, TRBD1 (5 bases). The germline V gene has CDR1 SGHDT and CDR2 YYEEEE. The CDR3 sequence is 13 residues long. V was shortened by 4 bases and J by 4 bases, with 11 bases between the two germline ends. DNA for the CDR3: TGTGCCAGCAGCCCTAGACAGAGCTATGGCTACACCTTC. It specifies CASSPRQSYGYTF.

This chain links TRBV7-8 with TRBJ1-2; D not resolved. The CDR3 totals 14 residues. The V gene lost 5 bases and the J gene lost 4 bases, with 14 bases spanning the gap. The V gene's germline CDR1 is SGHVS and CDR2 FQNEAQ. The CDR3 DNA sequence: TGTGCCAGCAGCCTTTCCGAGGCGTCCTATGGCTACACCTTC. It is translated as CASSLSEASYGYTF.

This clonotype was found many times. This chain uses TRBV27 with TRBJ2-5, with 9 bases identical to TRBD1. Per germline, CDR1 MNHEY and CDR2 SMNVEV (reference sequence). CDR3 length equals 19 residues. Trimming removed 4 bases from V and 4 bases from J; junction bases left unmatched: 19. The CDR3 nucleotides are TGTGCCAGCAGTTCCTCCACCCTGGGACAGGGCGGTGGTCGAGAGACCCAGTACTTC. The encoded protein is CASSSSTLGQGGGRETQYF.

The chain has TRBV7-2 and TRBJ1-5, with TRBD1 matching over 7 bases. V lost 2 bases, J lost 9 bases, and 10 bases stayed unmatched. The germline gives CDR1 SGHTA, CDR2 FQGNSA. This CDR3 contains 15 residues. CDR3 nucleotides: TGTGCCAGCAGCTTAACCTGGGACAGCCGGGGGCCCCAGCATTTT. Translating it yields CASSLTWDSRGPQHF. The whole variable domain, filled in from reference TRBV7-2 and TRBJ1-5, reads GAGVSQSPSNKVTEKGKDVELRCDPISGHTALYWYRQSLGQGLEFLIYFQGNSAPDKSGLPSDRFSAERTGGSVSTLTIQRTQQEDSAVYLCASSLTWDSRGPQHFGDGTRLSIL.

This clonotype occurred many times. CDR3 nucleotide sequence: TGCAGCGTTGCGGGGGGACTAGAGGATCGGGAGCAGTTCTTC. Protein sequence: CSVAGGLEDREQFF. The V call is TRBV29-1, the J call TRBJ2-1; 8 bases line up with TRBD2. There are 14 residues in the CDR3. Trimming took 4 bases from V and 10 from J; bases not matched to a gene: 12. Germline V gene sequence: CDR1 SQVTM, CDR2 ANQGSEA.

This clonotype was detected ten times or more. The rearrangement uses TRBV20-1 and TRBJ1-1; possible D gene TRBD1, 6 bases. Germline V gives CDR1 DFQATT, CDR2 SNEGSKA (reference sequence). The CDR3 is 14 residues long. Between the trimmed V and J ends, which lost 1 base and 1 base, there was a span of 10 bases. The CDR3 DNA follows: TGCAGTGCTAGAGTAGGGGGAGGGAACACTGAAGCTTTCTTT. Its protein is CSARVGGGNTEAFF.

This clonotype was recorded many times. The chain has TRBV5-5 and TRBJ1-1; D gene ambiguous. Per germline, CDR1 SGHKS and CDR2 YYEKEE (reference sequence). This CDR3 is built from 14 residues. V gave up 4 bases and J gave up 0 bases, with 10 bases separating them. CDR3 amino acids: CASSLTGMNTEAFF. DNA for the CDR3: TGTGCCAGCAGCCTGACGGGGATGAACACTGAAGCTTTCTTT.